Listed below are T cell receptor beta chains from one sample, sequenced in a study of blood T cell repertoires in COVID-19. Clones were sequenced by immunoSEQ multiplex PCR, and TCRdb holds only the in-frame ones, with some missing. Here the sample spans approximately 150,000 clones, under 95% being singletons. Sequencing used peripheral blood. The source is a man between 18 and 29 years old with COVID-19, enrolled during active disease. CDR3s include the opening cysteine and the closing phenylalanine or tryptophan. The order of the fields is clone size, D gene, V gene, CDR3 protein. The D gene is left open where the match is weak. Rows give clone size only sometimes, using once, few, many, or a class for an expanded clone.

clone_size: once; d_call: TRBD2; v_call: TRBV13; cdr3_aa: CASSVRGLAGHTGELFF
clone_size: .; d_call: TRBD2; v_call: TRBV7-9; cdr3_aa: CASSPGTSGRGIF
clone_size: .; d_call: .; v_call: TRBV10-3; cdr3_aa: CAITPGGTEAFF
clone_size: .; d_call: .; v_call: TRBV11-2; cdr3_aa: CASSGPEANYGYTF
clone_size: .; d_call: .; v_call: TRBV24-1; cdr3_aa: CATSDYGAPSGYTF
clone_size: once; d_call: TRBD1; v_call: TRBV4-3; cdr3_aa: CASSFRQGGPYEQYF
clone_size: .; d_call: .; v_call: TRBV30; cdr3_aa: CAWNSIDTGELFF
clone_size: .; d_call: TRBD1; v_call: TRBV25-1; cdr3_aa: CASSSTGDLFSGANVLTF
clone_size: .; d_call: .; v_call: TRBV7-2; cdr3_aa: CASSLATGSYEQYF
clone_size: .; d_call: .; v_call: TRBV7-2; cdr3_aa: CASGPLWDRGTSGTGELFF
clone_size: .; d_call: .; v_call: TRBV27; cdr3_aa: CASSWGVSTEAFF
clone_size: .; d_call: .; v_call: TRBV27; cdr3_aa: CASSLDSSLGQPQHF
clone_size: .; d_call: TRBD1; v_call: TRBV5-6; cdr3_aa: CASSSETGTWGYTF
clone_size: once; d_call: .; v_call: TRBV29-1; cdr3_aa: CSVRFRASTDTQYF
clone_size: .; d_call: .; v_call: TRBV7-9; cdr3_aa: CASSFLGELFF
clone_size: .; d_call: TRBD2; v_call: TRBV6-2/TRBV6-3; cdr3_aa: CASSRGTRVSTEQYF
clone_size: few; d_call: .; v_call: TRBV28; cdr3_aa: CASSSSSYEQYF
clone_size: .; d_call: .; v_call: TRBV5-8; cdr3_aa: CASSFRAVNQPQHF
clone_size: .; d_call: .; v_call: TRBV29-1; cdr3_aa: CSVHEGVAGANVLTF
clone_size: .; d_call: TRBD1; v_call: TRBV7-3; cdr3_aa: CASSLTGRGLTEAFF
clone_size: .; d_call: TRBD2; v_call: TRBV4-3; cdr3_aa: CASSHLAGVVYNEQFF
clone_size: .; d_call: TRBD2; v_call: TRBV2; cdr3_aa: CASSPGTSGRNTQYF
clone_size: .; d_call: .; v_call: TRBV5-1; cdr3_aa: CASSLGQMNTEAFF
clone_size: .; d_call: TRBD1; v_call: TRBV6-6; cdr3_aa: CASSYSLDRGYGYTF
clone_size: .; d_call: TRBD1; v_call: TRBV9; cdr3_aa: CASSVAGTGLNTEAFF
clone_size: once; d_call: .; v_call: TRBV29-1; cdr3_aa: CSVREGSGEQYF
clone_size: few; d_call: .; v_call: TRBV24-1; cdr3_aa: CATSDLRLAGNLANTIYF
clone_size: .; d_call: TRBD1; v_call: TRBV18; cdr3_aa: CASSPTGAGGISYEQYF
clone_size: .; d_call: .; v_call: TRBV7-2; cdr3_aa: CASSLVGGGGEKLFF
clone_size: .; d_call: .; v_call: TRBV4-3; cdr3_aa: CASSPPVGRGTQYF
clone_size: .; d_call: TRBD1; v_call: TRBV7-9; cdr3_aa: CASSISDRGYQETQYF
clone_size: .; d_call: TRBD1; v_call: TRBV28; cdr3_aa: CASSFWTGKSNQPQHF
clone_size: .; d_call: TRBD2; v_call: TRBV18; cdr3_aa: CASSPVAGEAVEQFF
clone_size: .; d_call: .; v_call: TRBV19; cdr3_aa: CASMGRAYSNQPQHF
clone_size: .; d_call: TRBD1; v_call: TRBV2; cdr3_aa: CASSGQGVNNSPLHF
clone_size: .; d_call: TRBD1; v_call: TRBV5-6; cdr3_aa: CASSSGTGGWEQYF
clone_size: .; d_call: TRBD1; v_call: TRBV28; cdr3_aa: CASSLTGPYGYTF
clone_size: .; d_call: .; v_call: TRBV5-6; cdr3_aa: CASSLAYEAGNTIYF
clone_size: once; d_call: TRBD2; v_call: TRBV7-8; cdr3_aa: CASSLRLGGLADNEQFF
clone_size: .; d_call: .; v_call: TRBV10-2; cdr3_aa: CATRAANYGYTF